Below, 20 T cell receptor beta chains from the same sample are listed, as sequenced in a study of cytomegalovirus exposure and HLA in healthy donors. Clones were read by immunoSEQ multiplex PCR, and TCRdb kept only the in-frame ones, dropping some. The table includes about 240,000 clones, 87% detected once. Sequenced: PBMCs. These TCRs come from a man aged 18 to 30 in good health and CMV-seronegative.

The CDR3 is CASSQGPGDYGYTF. The CDR3 DNA sequence: TGCGCCAGCAGCCAAGGACCAGGGGACTATGGCTACACCTTC. V gene TRBV4-3 combines with J gene TRBJ1-2, with D maybe TRBD1 (6 bases). The CDR3 is 14 residues long. Germline V lookup: CDR1 LGHNA, CDR2 YSLEER. V shed 1 base and J shed 3 bases, with 9 bases lying between them.

The chain has TRBV28 and TRBJ1-2; TRBD1 is a possible D gene (5 bases). Deletions cut 6 bases from V and 4 bases from J, with 12 bases between. Germline-derived CDR1 and CDR2 are MDHEN and SYDVKM. CDR3 length equals 13 residues. CDR3 DNA sequence: TGTGCCAGCAGCTGGGGGGATCGCTATGGCTACACCTTC. Protein: CASSWGDRYGYTF.

The chain recombines TRBV5-6 with TRBJ1-5; D possibly corresponds to TRBD1 (6 bases). Germline V gene lookup returns CDR1 SGHDT and CDR2 YYEEEE. This CDR3 spans 14 amino acids. V was shortened by 4 bases and J by 5 bases, with 13 bases between the two germline ends. The CDR3 nucleotides are TGTGCCAGCAGCGGACAGAACCCTGATCAGCCCCAGCATTTT. Translating it yields CASSGQNPDQPQHF.

The table lists this clone with a count of one. This chain joins TRBV5-5 and TRBJ1-1, with a weak D call TRBD1 (5 bases). V was clipped by 5 bases and J by 1 base, with 12 bases between them. From germline, CDR1 is SGHKS and CDR2 YYEKEE (reference sequence). The CDR3 runs to 14 residues. The CDR3 bases are TGTGCCAGCAGGCCGGGACTCTCGAACACTGAAGCTTTCTTT. It encodes CASRPGLSNTEAFF.

This clone was picked up one time. This chain joins TRBV28 and TRBJ1-4; D may be TRBD1 (5 bases). Germline loops: CDR1 MDHEN, CDR2 SYDVKM. The CDR3 length is 14 residues. The V and J ends lost 2 bases and 11 bases respectively, with 15 bases between them. The DNA for the CDR3 is TGTGCCAGCAGTTTAGGCCAGGGTGGAAGGAAACTGTTTTTT. Amino acid sequence: CASSLGQGGRKLFF.

The chain uses TRBV4-1 and TRBJ2-1, with 7 bases matching TRBD1. V lost 0 bases, J lost 7 bases, and 9 bases stayed unmatched. Germline V gene data show CDR1 as MGHRA and CDR2 as YSYEKL. The CDR3 is 16 amino acids. CDR3 sequence: CASSQDFRGQVNEQFF. The CDR3 DNA reads as TGCGCCAGCAGCCAAGATTTTAGGGGGCAGGTAAATGAGCAGTTCTTC.

This chain's CDR3 is CASSLGRQVMGLKRNNEQFF. As DNA, the CDR3 is TGCGCCAGCAGCTTGGGGCGACAGGTAATGGGACTAAAACGGAACAATGAGCAGTTCTTC. The chain employs TRBV5-1 and TRBJ2-1; tentatively, D is TRBD2 (7 bases). CDR3 length equals 20 residues. V was clipped by 0 bases and J by 5 bases, with 27 bases between them. In germline, CDR1 is SGHRS, CDR2 YFSETQ. Full variable domain (outside the CDR3, taken from reference TRBV5-1 and TRBJ2-1): KAGVTQTPRYLIKTRGQQVTLSCSPISGHRSVSWYQQTPGQGLQFLFEYFSETQRNKGNFPGRFSGRQFSNSRSEMNVSTLELGDSALYLCASSLGRQVMGLKRNNEQFFGPGTRLTVL.

This sequence joins TRBV4-3 and TRBJ2-7; tentatively, D is TRBD1 (5 bases). Germline CDR1 is LGHNA and CDR2 is YSLEER. Deletions cut 0 bases from V and 4 bases from J, with 10 bases between. The CDR3 extends over 14 amino acids. The CDR3 loop reads CASSQESRGYEQYF. The CDR3 bases are TGCGCCAGCAGCCAAGAATCAAGGGGATACGAGCAGTACTTC.

The gene calls are TRBV25-1 and TRBJ1-1; D is ambiguous. CDR1 is MGHDK and CDR2 is SYGVNS in the germline V gene. This CDR3 spans 14 amino acids. With 10 bases removed from V and 6 bases from J, the gap between germline ends came to 21 bases. CDR3 sequence: CATKPDWARAEAFF. The CDR3 DNA follows: TGTGCCACCAAACCGGACTGGGCCCGGGCTGAAGCTTTCTTT.

The table lists this clone with a few counts. V gene TRBV29-1 combines with J gene TRBJ1-1; D gene unclear. Germline V gives CDR1 SQVTM, CDR2 ANQGSEA. This CDR3 region has 12 residues. The V and J ends lost 5 bases and 4 bases respectively, with 11 bases between them. The CDR3 DNA is TGCAGCGTTTACTTTTCAACCACTGAAGCTTTCTTT. This translates into CSVYFSTTEAFF.

V gene TRBV6-1 combines with J gene TRBJ2-7; D perhaps matches TRBD1 (5 bases). Germline values: CDR1 MNHNS, CDR2 SASEGT. The CDR3 consists of 14 residues. Trimming removed 7 bases at V and 0 bases at J, with 13 bases between. CDR3 region: CASNRMGFSYEQYF. The CDR3, as DNA: TGTGCCAGCAACAGGATGGGGTTCTCCTACGAGCAGTACTTC.

This chain uses TRBV6-5 with TRBJ2-3; possible D gene TRBD2, 6 bases. The V and J ends lost 4 bases and 6 bases respectively, with 8 bases between them. From germline, CDR1 is MNHEY and CDR2 SVGAGI. This CDR3 comprises 12 residues. DNA of the CDR3: TGTGCCAGCAGTTGGGCGGGGGATACGCAGTATTTT. Translated, it gives CASSWAGDTQYF.

V is TRBV11-2 and J is TRBJ2-7; D not resolved. CDR3 length equals 11 residues. CDR1 and CDR2 from the germline V gene are SGHAT and FQNNGV. Trimming removed 5 bases at V and 5 bases at J, with 7 bases between. The CDR3 DNA follows: TGTGCCAGCAGCCCGGGTCACGAGCAGTACTTC. It encodes CASSPGHEQYF.

The rearrangement links TRBV7-2 to TRBJ2-7; D unclear. Germline values: CDR1 SGHTA, CDR2 FQGNSA. The V end was cut by 4 bases, the J end by 0 bases, with 10 bases between. The CDR3 loop spans 14 amino acids. The CDR3 reads CASSSAGFSYEQYF. The CDR3 coding sequence is TGTGCCAGCAGCTCCGCCGGTTTCTCCTACGAGCAGTACTTC.

The chain combines TRBV7-2 with TRBJ2-4, with 8 bases fitting TRBD1. The CDR3 is made up of 16 amino acids. Germline V lookup: CDR1 SGHTA, CDR2 FQGNSA. J lost 2 bases, V lost 8 bases, and 11 bases had no gene match. DNA for the CDR3: TGTGCCAGCGGTCGGCAGGGGGCGAGCTCCAAAAACATTCAGTACTTC. Translation gives CASGRQGASSKNIQYF.

The chain has TRBV10-3 and TRBJ2-1; no clear D. V gave up 7 bases and J gave up 10 bases, with 14 bases separating them. This CDR3 contains 12 residues. Germline V gene lookup returns CDR1 ENHRY and CDR2 SYGVKD. In nucleotides, the CDR3 is TGTGCCATCACCGGCCCTAGTGGGGAGCAGTTCTTC. Encoded protein: CAITGPSGEQFF.

The gene calls are TRBV7-9 and TRBJ2-5, with a tentative D call TRBD2 (6 bases). The CDR3 is 17 residues long. The V gene lost 5 bases and the J gene lost 5 bases, with 24 bases spanning the gap. Germline CDR1 is SEHNR and CDR2 is FQNEAQ (reference sequence). This chain's CDR3 is CASSPGRGSPGLETQYF. The CDR3 DNA sequence: TGTGCCAGCAGCCCAGGACGGGGGTCCCCCGGTCTGGAGACCCAGTACTTC.

The CDR3 nucleotides read TGTGCCAGCAGTTTTAACCTGGGAGGCAGGGACTACGAGCAGTACTTC. It yields the protein CASSFNLGGRDYEQYF. This chain uses TRBV27 with TRBJ2-7, with D perhaps TRBD2 (6 bases). Germline V gene lookup returns CDR1 MNHEY and CDR2 SMNVEV (reference sequence). V was cut by 3 bases and J by 3 bases, with 18 bases left in between. The CDR3 is 16 amino acids.

The chain employs TRBV30 and TRBJ1-2; 7 positions match TRBD1. CDR1 is GTSNPN, CDR2 SVGIG, per germline (reference sequence). This CDR3 is built from 14 residues. V shed 5 bases, J shed 2 bases, and the junction held 8 bases outside the gene matches. The CDR3 region has the DNA TGTGCCTGGCGCGCAGGGGGAAGCAACTATGGCTACACCTTC. Translation: CAWRAGGSNYGYTF.

This sequence joins TRBV4-1 and TRBJ2-3; D gene unclear. V gave up 1 base and J gave up 4 bases, with 9 bases separating them. The CDR3 contains 14 residues. Germline V gene lookup returns CDR1 MGHRA and CDR2 YSYEKL. CDR3 sequence reads: CASSQVLRSDTQYF. The CDR3 DNA follows: TGCGCCAGCAGCCAAGTGTTGCGGTCAGATACGCAGTATTTT.